A selection of T cell receptor beta chains follows, all from one sample in a study of T-cell memory formation after mild COVID-19. TCRdb independently ran MiXCR on the 5' RACE reads; one entry per CDR3 protein. The table has around 320,000 distinct CDR3 sequences, approximately 20% seen once. Material: PBMCs or a T cell subset sorted from them (not recorded which). These receptors came from a man in his late teens or twenties who had mild COVID-19 (a few samples of this study predate the infection). Cell type and time point are not known. Each CDR3 is given with its conserved first and last residue. The D gene is left open where the match is weak. Clone size is not always given. Where it is, it says once, few, many or a class for expanded clones.

clone_size j_call v_call d_call cdr3_nt cdr3_aa
- TRBJ1-6 TRBV7-2 - TGTGCCAGCAGCTTACCCTGGGGAAATTCACCCCTCCACTTT CASSLPWGNSPLHF
- TRBJ2-7 TRBV7-9 TRBD1 TGTGCCAGCAGCTTAAACAGGGGGAGTTCCTACGAGCAGTACTTC CASSLNRGSSYEQYF
- TRBJ1-5 TRBV6-2/TRBV6-3 - TGTGCCAGCACTGCCCCAGGCAATCAGCCCCAGCATTTT CASTAPGNQPQHF
- TRBJ2-5 TRBV28 TRBD2 TGTGCCAGCAGTGGGGGGACTAGCGCCACGGAGACCCAGTACTTC CASSGGTSATETQYF
few TRBJ2-5 TRBV7-2 - TGTGCCAGCAGCCCCTCTCAGGAGGAGACCCAGTACTTC CASSPSQEETQYF
- TRBJ1-4 TRBV9 - TGTGCCAGCAGCGTTAGAACTACCTACGGCGAAAAACTGTTTTTT CASSVRTTYGEKLFF
- TRBJ1-1 TRBV19 - TGTGCCAGTAGTCCCGACGGGTGGGGCACTGAAGCTTTCTTT CASSPDGWGTEAFF
- TRBJ1-1 TRBV6-2/TRBV6-3 TRBD1 TGTGCCAGCAGTTACTCGACTCCCTGGCAGGGGGACACTGAAGCTTTCTTT CASSYSTPWQGDTEAFF
- TRBJ2-3 TRBV29-1 - TGCAGCGTCTCCGGGGGCTGGGATACGCAGTATTTT CSVSGGWDTQYF
many TRBJ1-2 TRBV7-2 TRBD1 TGTGCCAGCAGCGCCCGGGAGGGGGCGCGGGATGGCTACACCTTC CASSAREGARDGYTF
- TRBJ2-2 TRBV20-1 TRBD1 TGCAGTGCCCCAGGAAGGGGGCATGCCGGGGAGCTGTTTTTT CSAPGRGHAGELFF
- TRBJ2-1 TRBV20-1 TRBD2 TGCAGTGCTAGAATGGGACGGACGGGGGGGCCTCGGGATGAGCAGTTCTTC CSARMGRTGGPRDEQFF
- TRBJ2-6 TRBV5-1 - TGCGCCAGCAGCTCCGCGAGGGCTGGGGCCAACGTCCTGACTTTC CASSSARAGANVLTF
few TRBJ2-1 TRBV12-3/TRBV12-4 TRBD2 TGTGCCAGCGGGGCGTTGGGGGGGGACGAGCAGTTCTTC CASGALGGDEQFF
few TRBJ1-1 TRBV11-2 - TGTGCCAGCAGCTTAACCACAGGGAACACTGAAGCTTTCTTT CASSLTTGNTEAFF
- TRBJ1-3 TRBV20-1 - TGCAGTGCTAGTAGGGCAGGGGACACCATATATTTT CSASRAGDTIYF
- TRBJ1-6 TRBV18 - TGTGCCAGCTCACTTCAGGGTTATAATTCACCCCTCCACTTT CASSLQGYNSPLHF
many TRBJ2-2 TRBV7-9 - TGTGCCAGCAGGCGACAGGCCGGGGAGCTGTTTTTT CASRRQAGELFF
few TRBJ1-6 TRBV25-1 - TGTGCCAGCAGTCCGAGGTTAATCTATAATTCACCCCTCCACTTT CASSPRLIYNSPLHF
- TRBJ1-2 TRBV24-1 - TGTGCCACCAGTGATCGCGCCGGGACCTATGGCTACACCTTC CATSDRAGTYGYTF
few TRBJ2-5 TRBV10-3 TRBD1 TGTGCCATCAGTGAGTGGGACAGGGAGACCCAGTACTTC CAISEWDRETQYF
- TRBJ1-3 TRBV2 - TGTGCCAGCAGTGCCGACAGCTACTCTGGAAACACCATATATTTT CASSADSYSGNTIYF
many TRBJ2-7 TRBV6-5 - TGTGCCAGCAGACCCTCCCTAGCGAGCCACGAGCAGTACTTC CASRPSLASHEQYF
- TRBJ1-1 TRBV5-1 TRBD1 TGCGCCAGCAGCTTAGGACAGGCTGCCACTGAAGCTTTCTTT CASSLGQAATEAFF
- TRBJ2-1 TRBV7-9 - TGTGCCAGCAGCTTAACGGGCCTCGAAGGGCAGTTCTTC CASSLTGLEGQFF
- TRBJ1-4 TRBV5-1 - TGCGCCAGCAAAAGACAGGCAACTAATGAAAAACTGTTTTTT CASKRQATNEKLFF
- TRBJ1-1 TRBV5-1 TRBD1 TGCGCCAGCACCACAGGGGGCCTGGGGACTGAAGCTTTCTTT CASTTGGLGTEAFF
few TRBJ2-5 TRBV29-1 - TGCAGCGTTGGGAGGGGGGCCCCGGAGACCCAGTACTTC CSVGRGAPETQYF
- TRBJ2-1 TRBV5-1 TRBD2 TGCGCCAGCAGCGGAAGCGGGACTGAGCAGTTCTTC CASSGSGTEQFF
- TRBJ1-1 TRBV20-1 - TGCAGTGCTAGAGAAAAAACAGGGTTGAACGGAGTAGCTTTCTTT CSAREKTGLNGVAFF
- TRBJ1-5 TRBV7-9 TRBD1 TGTGCCAGCAGCTTAGGGTCAGGGGGGCAGCCCCAGCATTTT CASSLGSGGQPQHF
- TRBJ2-3 TRBV7-2 - TGTGCCAGCAGCCCCCGGCCGGGGGGCACAGATACGCAGTATTTT CASSPRPGGTDTQYF
- TRBJ2-5 TRBV11-2 TRBD2 TGTGCCAGCAGCCTCGGGGGGGACCAGTACTTC CASSLGGDQYF
- TRBJ1-2 TRBV7-2 - TGTGCCAGCAGCTTAGATTTAAGAGGGTCGAATGGCTACACCTTC CASSLDLRGSNGYTF
few TRBJ2-7 TRBV7-9 TRBD2 TGTGCCAGCAGCCCTAGCGGGAGCTCCTACGAGCAGTACTTC CASSPSGSSYEQYF
few TRBJ2-1 TRBV18 - TGTGCCAGCTCGACGTACGGGGATGAGCAGTTCTTC CASSTYGDEQFF
- TRBJ2-2 TRBV29-1 - TGCAGCGCCGGCGGGGGCTCGTCCGGGGAGCTGTTTTTT CSAGGGSSGELFF
- TRBJ2-5 TRBV5-1 TRBD1 TGCGCCAGCAGCCCGGGACAGACAGAGACCCAGTACTTC CASSPGQTETQYF
few TRBJ1-1 TRBV18 - TGTGCCAGCTCTCCAGACAGGACCACTGAAGCTTTCTTT CASSPDRTTEAFF
- TRBJ2-4 TRBV6-5 TRBD1 TGTGCCAGCAGTCCCGCGCGGAGACAGGGAGACAAAAACATTCAGTACTTC CASSPARRQGDKNIQYF
many TRBJ2-3 TRBV7-3 TRBD2 TGTGCCAGCAGCCCACAGACTAGCGGGGGGGCAGATACGCAGTATTTT CASSPQTSGGADTQYF
many TRBJ2-7 TRBV29-1 - TGCAGCGTTTTCCTAGACTCAAGCTCCTACGAGCAGTACTTC CSVFLDSSSYEQYF
- TRBJ2-5 TRBV7-2 TRBD2 TGTGCCAGCAGCGTCAGAGCGGGGGGGGAGACCCAGTACTTC CASSVRAGGETQYF
many TRBJ2-4 TRBV7-2 TRBD1 TGTGCCAGCAGTCGAGATCCGGGACAGGGAGACATTCAGTACTTC CASSRDPGQGDIQYF